The rows below give T cell receptor beta chains drawn from one sample of a study of blood T cell repertoires in COVID-19. TCRdb's table, derived via immunoSEQ multiplex PCR, lists solely in-frame clones and lacks some. The table lists about 58,000 clones, almost 90% of them singletons, with 20% to 25% in the top ten. Sequencing input: peripheral blood. All receptors derive from a woman between 50 and 59 years old with active or convalescent COVID-19. The CDR3 runs from the conserved cysteine through the conserved F or W. The order of the fields is J gene, D gene, V gene, clone size, CDR3 protein, CDR3 DNA. D genes are given only for firm matches. Some rows have no size entry. The others give once, few or many, or a class for an expanded clone.

j_gene: TRBJ2-7; d_gene: TRBD2; v_gene: TRBV5-6; abundance: NA; CDR3aa: CASSSSGRGAHEQYF; CDR3nt: TGTGCCAGCAGTTCTAGCGGGAGGGGGGCCCACGAGCAGTACTTC
j_gene: TRBJ2-7; d_gene: TRBD1; v_gene: TRBV30; abundance: NA; CDR3aa: CAWSRGQGIYEQYF; CDR3nt: TGTGCCTGGAGTCGGGGACAGGGGATTTACGAGCAGTACTTC
j_gene: TRBJ2-5; d_gene: NA; v_gene: TRBV2; abundance: NA; CDR3aa: CASRALGETQYF; CDR3nt: TGTGCCAGCAGGGCCCTCGGGGAGACCCAGTACTTC
j_gene: TRBJ1-4; d_gene: TRBD1; v_gene: TRBV7-3; abundance: NA; CDR3aa: CASSPQGARGEKLFF; CDR3nt: TGTGCCAGCAGCCCACAGGGGGCTCGGGGTGAAAAACTGTTTTTT
j_gene: TRBJ2-7; d_gene: TRBD2; v_gene: TRBV5-5; abundance: once; CDR3aa: CASSLYGAGVRYEQYF; CDR3nt: TGTGCCAGCAGCTTGTATGGAGCGGGAGTAAGGTACGAGCAGTACTTC
j_gene: TRBJ2-1; d_gene: TRBD2; v_gene: TRBV4-2; abundance: NA; CDR3aa: CASSQASELAGGRYNEQFF; CDR3nt: TGTGCCAGCAGCCAAGCCTCGGAGCTAGCGGGAGGGAGGTACAATGAGCAGTTCTTC
j_gene: TRBJ1-2; d_gene: NA; v_gene: TRBV7-2; abundance: few; CDR3aa: CASSLAVQNYGYTF; CDR3nt: TGTGCCAGCAGCTTAGCGGTACAAAACTATGGCTACACCTTC
j_gene: TRBJ1-5; d_gene: NA; v_gene: TRBV15; abundance: NA; CDR3aa: CATSRDSAGSNRPQHF; CDR3nt: TGTGCCACCAGCAGAGATTCGGCGGGGAGCAATCGACCCCAGCATTTT
j_gene: TRBJ2-1; d_gene: TRBD2; v_gene: TRBV2; abundance: NA; CDR3aa: CASISDGRGNEQFF; CDR3nt: TGTGCCAGCATAAGTGACGGGAGGGGGAATGAGCAGTTCTTC
j_gene: TRBJ1-3; d_gene: TRBD1; v_gene: TRBV18; abundance: once; CDR3aa: CASSPGTVGNTIYF; CDR3nt: TGTGCCAGCTCCCCCGGGACAGTTGGAAACACCATATATTTT
j_gene: TRBJ2-4; d_gene: TRBD2; v_gene: TRBV25-1; abundance: NA; CDR3aa: CASSGEGSKNIQYF; CDR3nt: TGTGCCAGCAGTGGGGAGGGATCCAAAAACATTCAGTACTTC
j_gene: TRBJ2-5; d_gene: TRBD2; v_gene: TRBV4-1; abundance: few; CDR3aa: CASSQLTSSWETQYF; CDR3nt: TGCGCCAGCAGCCAACTGACTAGCTCCTGGGAGACCCAGTACTTC
j_gene: TRBJ2-3; d_gene: NA; v_gene: TRBV27; abundance: NA; CDR3aa: CASSLGQGGRDTQYF; CDR3nt: TGTGCCAGCAGTTTGGGGCAGGGAGGTAGAGATACGCAGTATTTT
j_gene: TRBJ2-5; d_gene: NA; v_gene: TRBV6-1; abundance: NA; CDR3aa: CASSEASVQETQYF; CDR3nt: TGTGCCAGCAGTGAAGCGTCCGTACAAGAGACCCAGTACTTC
j_gene: TRBJ1-2; d_gene: TRBD1; v_gene: TRBV3-1/TRBV3-2; abundance: NA; CDR3aa: CASSENSGQTDGYTF; CDR3nt: TGTGCCAGCAGCGAAAACTCGGGACAGACCGATGGCTACACCTTC
j_gene: TRBJ2-7; d_gene: TRBD2; v_gene: TRBV5-1; abundance: NA; CDR3aa: CASSLASGSTAYEQYF; CDR3nt: TGCGCCAGCAGCTTAGCTAGCGGGAGTACGGCCTACGAGCAGTACTTC